This record concerns one T cell receptor beta chain sequence. Its antigen is not known. These data originate in a study of beta chain features in type 1 diabetes. Study-wide results and caveats: Type 1 diabetes patients had TCRB CDR3s that were shorter (moderately but significantly so) in all four CD4+ subsets.

The entirety of the isolated RNA underwent reverse transcription, so expressed TCRB transcripts were sequenced. The method was immunoSEQ multiplex PCR; TCRdb's version includes in-frame clones alone and lacks a portion of them. The table lists about 650,000 clones, 12% of them singletons. CDR1 and CDR2 from the germline V gene are SGHTA and FQGTGA. This CDR3 is 16 amino acids long. Trimming shortened V by 0 bases and J by 2 bases, and 8 bases separated the two germline ends. This clonotype was obtained from a man younger than 45 with type 1 diabetes. The sequenced sample was naive CD4+ T cells from blood. The V call is TRBV7-3, the J call TRBJ2-6; D uncertain. The CDR3 nucleotides are TGTGCCAGCAGCTTAACTTGGAGAACTGGGGCCAACGTCCTGACTTTC. Encoded protein: CASSLTWRTGANVLTF.